One sample yielded the 25 T cell receptor beta chains listed below, sequenced in a study of glioma-infiltrating T cells. The iRepertoire nested amplicon-rescue multiplex PCR amplified TCR alpha and beta CDR3s from RNA. From the multiplex PCR reads, TCRdb called clonotypes with MiXCR, one entry per CDR3 protein. The sample comprises approximately 400,000 distinct CDR3 sequences, around 38% of which are singletons, and 12% rests with the top ten. The sequencing input was glioma tissue, nonneoplastic brain tissue, or PBMCs (not recorded which). The receptors were gathered from a human donor with low-grade glioma or glioblastoma, undergoing nonglioma brain surgery, or in good health (not recorded which).

In its sample, this clonotype was seen a few times. V is TRBV20-1 and J is TRBJ2-5; TRBD1 might be the D (5 bases). Germline V gives CDR1 DFQATT, CDR2 SNEGSKA (reference sequence). The CDR3 runs to 12 residues. Trimming removed 3 bases from V and 3 bases from J, with 8 bases in between. CDR3 residues: CSASQGKETQYF. Here the CDR3 DNA reads TGCAGTGCTAGCCAGGGAAAAGAGACCCAGTACTTC.

A word on this clonotype: A much larger clone is a single base away; this may be a read error. The rearrangement joins TRBV20-1 to TRBJ1-4, with D tentatively TRBD1 (6 bases). V was pared by 7 bases and J by 7 bases, with 19 bases between. The CDR3 extends over 14 amino acids. Germline V CDR1 and CDR2: DFQATT, SNEGSKA (reference sequence). The CDR3 is CSDAQGTLGEKLFF. DNA of the CDR3: TGCAGTGACGCACAGGGCACCCTCGGTGAAAAACTGTTTTTT.

This sequence joins TRBV7-9 and TRBJ2-1; 11 positions match TRBD2. V was clipped by 3 bases and J by 7 bases; unmatched bases: 5. Germline CDR1 is SEHNR and CDR2 is FQNEAQ (reference sequence). The CDR3 totals 15 residues. CDR3 DNA sequence: TGTGCCAGCAGCTTCGCTAGCGGGAGGAAAAATGAGCAGTTCTTC. Amino acids: CASSFASGRKNEQFF.

Points on this clonotype: Given a much more abundant clone one base away, this may be a read error. The chain has TRBV28 and TRBJ1-5; D is ambiguous. V lost 2 bases and J 3 bases, leaving 14 bases between the germline ends. Germline V gene sequence: CDR1 MDHEN, CDR2 SYDVKM. This CDR3 has 16 residues. For the CDR3, the DNA is TGTGCCAGCAGTTTAGAGGCAGCTATATTCAATCAGCCCCAGCATTTT. Translating it yields CASSLEAAIFNQPQHF.

This chain joins TRBV7-9 and TRBJ2-2; D is undetermined. This CDR3 contains 12 residues. Germline lookup yields CDR1 SEHNR and CDR2 FQNEAQ (reference sequence). Trimming stripped 5 bases from V and 4 bases from J, with 5 bases between. This chain's CDR3 is CASSPSTGELFF. The CDR3 DNA reads TGTGCCAGCAGCCCCTCCACCGGGGAGCTGTTTTTT.

This clonotype was observed a few times. J is TRBJ1-2 and V is TRBV20-1, with 7 positions matching TRBD1. The CDR3 covers 14 residues. The V and J ends lost 5 bases and 8 bases, in that order; junction bases with no gene match: 14. Germline CDR1 DFQATT, CDR2 SNEGSKA (reference sequence). CDR3 residues: CSARTGASRRGYTF. In nucleotides, the CDR3 is TGCAGTGCTCGTACAGGGGCCTCCCGGCGGGGCTACACCTTC.

In its sample, this clonotype was seen a few times. J is TRBJ2-7 and V is TRBV7-9; 7 bases match TRBD2. Germline V gives CDR1 SEHNR, CDR2 FQNEAQ (reference sequence). The V gene end was trimmed by 5 bases and the J gene end by 2 bases; junction bases not matched to a gene: 6. The CDR3 runs 14 residues. The chain's CDR3 is CASSPPLAPYEQYF. CDR3 DNA: TGTGCCAGCAGCCCCCCACTAGCGCCCTACGAGCAGTACTTC.

This clonotype occurred once. The chain employs TRBV24-1 and TRBJ2-7, with D perhaps TRBD1 (5 bases). CDR3 length: 13 amino acids. V lost 3 bases to trimming and J lost 5 bases, with 10 bases between them. Germline V gene sequence: CDR1 KGHDR, CDR2 SFDVKD. The CDR3 reads CATSDAMGHEQYF. The CDR3 DNA follows: TGTGCCACCAGTGATGCGATGGGGCACGAGCAGTACTTC.

The chain joins TRBV19 to TRBJ2-7, with D perhaps matching TRBD1 (5 bases). Trimming left V 9 bases short and J 7 bases short, with 22 bases between. The CDR3 spans 14 residues. CDR1 is LNHDA and CDR2 is SQIVND in the germline V gene (reference sequence). CDR3 coding DNA: TGTGCCAGCAGCGTAGACAGTGGAACACTGGAGCAGTACTTC. As protein: CASSVDSGTLEQYF. Full variable domain (remainder filled in from reference TRBV19 and TRBJ2-7): DGGITQSPKYLFRKEGQNVTLSCEQNLNHDAMYWYRQDPGQGLRLIYYSQIVNDFQKGDIAEGYSVSREKKESFPLTVTSAQKNPTAFYLCASSVDSGTLEQYFGPGTRLTVT.

The rearrangement joins TRBV20-1 to TRBJ2-7; 8 positions match TRBD2. From germline, CDR1 is DFQATT and CDR2 SNEGSKA (reference sequence). V lost 8 bases, J lost 7 bases, and 7 bases stayed unmatched. The CDR3 runs to 11 residues. As DNA, the CDR3 is TGCAGTCCGCGGGGGGCCGAAGAGCAGTACTTC. It specifies CSPRGAEEQYF.

There are a few counts of this clonotype. Here the CDR3 DNA reads TGTGCCAGCAGCTCCCGGACTAGCGGGACGGTAGATACGCAGTATTTT. This translates into CASSSRTSGTVDTQYF. The V gene is TRBV7-2, the J gene TRBJ2-3, with 12 bases lining up with TRBD2. Unmatched junction bases numbered 7, after V lost 4 bases and J lost 5 bases. The germline V gene encodes CDR1 SGHTA and CDR2 FQGNSA. This CDR3 region has 16 residues.

In its sample, this clonotype was seen many times. The rearrangement uses TRBV6-1 and TRBJ2-3; maybe TRBD1 (8 bases). Germline V gene data show CDR1 as MNHNS and CDR2 as SASEGT. The V end was cut by 0 bases, the J end by 4 bases, with 14 bases between. CDR3 size: 16 residues. The CDR3 loop is CASSEAWTGRADTQYF. In DNA, the CDR3 is TGTGCCAGCAGTGAAGCCTGGACAGGGAGGGCAGATACGCAGTATTTT.

This clonotype was counted between two and nine times. The V gene is TRBV28, the J gene TRBJ2-5; D call uncertain. Germline V lookup: CDR1 MDHEN, CDR2 SYDVKM. Trimming stripped 10 bases from V and 4 bases from J, with 13 bases between. This CDR3 has 12 residues. The CDR3 region has the DNA TGTGCCACCAGGACCGGCTCAGAGACCCAGTACTTC. This codes for CATRTGSETQYF.

The chain carries TRBV15 and TRBJ2-1, with 7 bases lining up with TRBD2. This CDR3 has 14 residues. Germline V gene lookup returns CDR1 LNHNV and CDR2 YYDKDF (reference sequence). Trimming removed 1 base from V and 6 bases from J; junction bases left unmatched: 3. CDR3 region: CATSRGLAANEQFF. The DNA of the CDR3 is TGTGCCACCAGCAGAGGACTAGCTGCCAATGAGCAGTTCTTC.

In its sample, this clonotype was seen many times. The CDR3 loop reads CASILTGSYGYTF. In DNA, the CDR3 is TGTGCCAGCATTCTGACAGGGTCCTATGGCTACACCTTC. The rearrangement joins TRBV6-1 to TRBJ1-2; 7 bases match TRBD1. The junction had 6 bases not matched to a gene; V was cut back by 7 bases and J by 4 bases. Looked up from germline, CDR1 is MNHNS and CDR2 is SASEGT. This CDR3 spans 13 amino acids.

This clonotype was observed a handful of times. The chain uses TRBV10-3 and TRBJ2-3; 11 positions match TRBD2. The CDR3 runs 15 residues. V shed 5 bases and J 2 bases; nucleotides not matched to a gene: 3. CDR1 and CDR2 (germline): ENHRY, SYGVKD. In DNA form, the CDR3 reads TGTGCCATCAGTCGGACTAGCGGGTACACAGATACGCAGTATTTT. This encodes CAISRTSGYTDTQYF.

This clonotype has a handful of counts. This may arise from a read error, as a much more abundant clone is one base away. This chain uses TRBV20-1 with TRBJ2-5, with TRBD1 matching over 9 bases. J was trimmed by 2 bases and V by 5 bases; bases with no gene match: 3. Germline lookup yields CDR1 DFQATT and CDR2 SNEGSKA (reference sequence). The CDR3 has 13 amino acids. The chain's CDR3 is CSARGTGQETQYF. The CDR3 DNA follows: TGCAGTGCTCGCGGGACAGGGCAAGAGACCCAGTACTTC.

As concerns this clonotype: This may arise from a read error, as a much more abundant clone is one base away. The V call is TRBV6-2 or TRBV6-3, the J call TRBJ2-7; the D gene could be TRBD1 or TRBD2 (5 bases each). Germline V gene lookup returns CDR1 MNHEY and CDR2 SVGEGT. CDR3 length: 13 residues. Trimming shortened V by 7 bases and J by 7 bases, and 17 bases separated the two germline ends. CDR3 sequence: CASKRGSGGEQYF. For the CDR3, the DNA is TGTGCCAGCAAGAGGGGCTCAGGAGGTGAGCAGTACTTC.

This clonotype was counted only a few times. The chain uses TRBV20-1 and TRBJ1-3, with D maybe TRBD1 (6 bases). The germline gives CDR1 DFQATT, CDR2 SNEGSKA (reference sequence). The CDR3 is made up of 16 amino acids. Deletions cut 4 bases from V and 0 bases from J, with 16 bases between. CDR3 sequence (DNA): TGCAGTGCTACAGACAGGCAATTTCGCTCTGGAAACACCATATATTTT. This codes for CSATDRQFRSGNTIYF.

This clonotype was counted between two and nine times. The chain carries TRBV6-2 or TRBV6-3 and TRBJ2-3; D unresolved. Germline-derived CDR1 and CDR2 are MNHEY and SVGEGT. This CDR3 is built from 12 residues. The V and J ends lost 7 bases and 2 bases respectively, with 7 bases between them. This chain's CDR3 is CASNGLTDTQYF. The CDR3 nucleotides read TGTGCCAGCAACGGGCTCACAGATACGCAGTATTTT.

This clonotype was detected a few times. The chain combines TRBV7-2 with TRBJ1-5, with a tentative D call TRBD1 (5 bases). Germline loops: CDR1 SGHTA, CDR2 FQGNSA. The CDR3 has 13 amino acids. V was pared by 5 bases and J by 5 bases, with 10 bases between. The CDR3 DNA reads as TGTGCCAGCAGCGTTTTAGGGGATCAGCCCCAGCATTTT. Translation gives CASSVLGDQPQHF.

There are many counts of this clonotype. The rearrangement joins TRBV27 to TRBJ2-7, with TRBD1 matching 10 bases. The V and J ends lost 4 bases and 3 bases, in that order; junction bases with no gene match: 6. Germline CDR1 and CDR2: MNHEY and SMNVEV (reference sequence). The CDR3 spans 15 residues. This chain's CDR3 is CASSSPGQGYYEQYF. CDR3 DNA: TGTGCCAGCAGTTCTCCGGGACAGGGGTACTACGAGCAGTACTTC.

Notes on this clonotype: One base away lies a much larger clone, so this may be a sequencing read error. The chain combines TRBV27 with TRBJ2-7; D is ambiguous. CDR3 size: 14 residues. Trimming stripped 1 base from V and 2 bases from J, with 9 bases between. Germline loops: CDR1 MNHEY, CDR2 SMNVEV (reference sequence). CDR3: CASSLCGRTYEQYF. Written as DNA, the CDR3 is TGTGCCAGCAGTTTATGCGGAAGAACCTACGAGCAGTACTTC.

Only a few counts were recorded for this clonotype. The genes are TRBV7-8 and TRBJ2-5; D not resolved. The length of the CDR3 is 16 residues. Trimming stripped 5 bases from V and 1 base from J, with 17 bases between. Germline V gene lookup returns CDR1 SGHVS and CDR2 FQNEAQ. The CDR3 bases are TGTGCCAGCAGCCCTGTCCGTTTACGGTCCCAAGAGACCCAGTACTTC. This sequence encodes CASSPVRLRSQETQYF.

This clonotype occurred many times. This chain joins TRBV6-5 and TRBJ1-1, with TRBD1 matching over 8 bases. Trimming cost V 0 bases and J 7 bases; bases outside gene matches: 7. The CDR3 has 15 residues. Germline CDR1 reads MNHEY; CDR2 reads SVGAGI. The CDR3 DNA is TGTGCCAGCAGTTACTCGCAGGGGGCAATAGGTGAAGCTTTCTTT. Encoded protein: CASSYSQGAIGEAFF.